The subject of this entry is one T cell receptor beta chain. Cohort: HPV-negative, locally advanced oral cavity squamous cell carcinoma patients. This sample is part of a study of neoadjuvant anti-PD-1 for oral cavity cancer. Measured with immunoSEQ multiplex PCR; TCRdb has only the in-frame clones, and not every one. Of approximately 15,000 clones in the sample, about 66% were seen once. This receptor was taken from a person aged 35-80 years with oral cavity squamous cell carcinoma. Here the sequenced sample was PBMCs, taken before nivolumab (anti-PD-1) treatment.

The CDR3 coding sequence is TGTGCCAGCAGCGTACTGGGGATCGTGAACACCGGGGAGCTGTTTTTT. This gives the protein CASSVLGIVNTGELFF. This chain links TRBV9 with TRBJ2-2; unclear D gene. Germline-derived CDR1 and CDR2 are SGDLS and YYNGEE. This CDR3 spans 16 amino acids. Trimming shortened V by 1 base and J by 1 base, and 11 bases separated the two germline ends.